These T cell receptor beta chains were read from a single sample in a study of regulatory T cells in long-lasting Graves disease. TCRdb recomputed calls from the multiplex PCR reads with MiXCR, one row per CDR3 protein. The table lists roughly 420,000 distinct CDR3 sequences, 12% to 15% of them singletons. These data were also reused for a study on T cells in Graves' hyperthyroidism and ophthalmopathy.

The input for sequencing was peripheral blood mononuclear cells (PBMCs), taken at new diagnosis, from a patient treated with antithyroid drugs. These TCRs come from a woman between 50 and 59 years old with Graves disease. The CDR3 runs from the conserved cysteine through the conserved F or W. The D gene is left open where the match is weak. Clone size, where shown, is once, few, many, or a class for clones that have expanded.

V gene	D gene	J gene	clone size	CDR3 DNA	CDR3 protein
TRBV6-1	TRBD2	TRBJ2-7	many	TGTGCCAGCAGTACCGGGACTAGAATCCACTACGAGCAGTACTTC	CASSTGTRIHYEQYF
TRBV20-1	TRBD2	TRBJ2-7	.	TGCAGTGCTAGGCTAGCGGGCTCACCCTACGAGCAGTACTTC	CSARLAGSPYEQYF
TRBV6-1	.	TRBJ2-7	few	TGTGCCAGTTGCCCCCAGGGGCTCTCCTACGAGCAGTACTTC	CASCPQGLSYEQYF
TRBV11-2	.	TRBJ2-2	many	TGTGCCAGCAGCACCTTCGAGAGGGCGAACACCGGGGAGCTGTTTTTT	CASSTFERANTGELFF
TRBV20-1	TRBD2	TRBJ2-1	many	TGCAGTGCTGAACCGGGACTACAGCCCAATGAGCAGTTCTTC	CSAEPGLQPNEQFF
TRBV19	.	TRBJ2-1	few	TGTGCCAGTAGTATACGACTCGCAGACAGAAGCAATGAGCAGTTCTTC	CASSIRLADRSNEQFF
TRBV11-3	.	TRBJ2-6	few	TGTGCCAGCAGTCCCGGGACGGAGAACTCTGGGGCCAACGTCCTGACTTTC	CASSPGTENSGANVLTF
TRBV3-1	.	TRBJ1-5	many	TGTGCCAGCAGCCAAATCGGACACTATAGCAATCAGCCCCAGCATTTT	CASSQIGHYSNQPQHF
TRBV7-8	.	TRBJ2-7	many	TGTGCCAGCAGCTTCGGTTTGCGGGACTACGAGCAGTACTTC	CASSFGLRDYEQYF
TRBV4-1	.	TRBJ2-1	.	TGCGCCAGCAGCCGCGGGCCAAACAATGAGCAGTTCTTC	CASSRGPNNEQFF
TRBV6-1	.	TRBJ2-2	few	TGTGCCAGCGTCTCCGAGTTAATGCGTTGGACCGGGGAGCTGTTTTTT	CASVSELMRWTGELFF
TRBV10-2	.	TRBJ1-4	few	TGCGCCAGCAGTGTTCAAAGGAATGAAAAACTGTTTTTT	CASSVQRNEKLFF